The 25 T cell receptor beta chains below come from one sample, sequenced in a study of radiotherapy plus CTLA-4 blockade in lung cancer. Sequencing was performed with immunoSEQ multiplex PCR; in TCRdb, only in-frame clones are kept and a portion is missing. The sample shows over 100,000 clones, roughly 77% of them seen only once. Sequenced material: peripheral blood, taken from a patient treated with radiotherapy plus ipilimumab. The receptor set was obtained from a human donor with non-small cell lung cancer that progressed on radiotherapy plus ipilimumab. Some clones in this sample may be carry-over from other donors' samples.

The chain recombines TRBV28 with TRBJ1-6; 9 nucleotides line up with TRBD1. CDR1 is MDHEN, CDR2 SYDVKM, per germline. This CDR3 contains 21 residues. Trimming at V came to 6 bases and at J to 7 bases, leaving 25 bases not matched to a gene. The CDR3 region is CASRGGTGLSPVSAPNSPLHF. DNA for the CDR3: TGTGCCAGCAGGGGGGGGACAGGGCTTAGTCCCGTATCGGCGCCAAATTCACCCCTCCACTTT.

The chain uses TRBV5-1 and TRBJ2-5; 14 nucleotides match TRBD2. With V trimmed by 4 bases and J by 3 bases, 11 bases remained unmatched. The germline CDR1 and CDR2 sequences are SGHRS and YFSETQ. There are 18 residues in the CDR3. The CDR3 coding sequence is TGCGCCAGCAGCGCCGGACTAGCGGGGGGCCTTACCAAAGAGACCCAGTACTTC. Translated: CASSAGLAGGLTKETQYF. Supplemented by reference TRBV5-1 and TRBJ2-5, the full variable domain reads KAGVTQTPRYLIKTRGQQVTLSCSPISGHRSVSWYQQTPGQGLQFLFEYFSETQRNKGNFPGRFSGRQFSNSRSEMNVSTLELGDSALYLCASSAGLAGGLTKETQYFGPGTRLLVL.

A few counts support this clone. The chain employs TRBV7-3 and TRBJ2-3; 7 bases agree with TRBD2. J lost 0 bases, V lost 4 bases, and 7 bases had no gene match. Germline lookup yields CDR1 SGHTA and CDR2 FQGTGA. The CDR3 is made up of 16 amino acids. The CDR3 sequence is CASSSLGGVSTDTQYF. The CDR3 nucleotides are TGTGCCAGCAGCTCCCTTGGGGGGGTTAGCACAGATACGCAGTATTTT.

This chain connects TRBV6-5 to TRBJ2-7, with D perhaps matching TRBD1 (5 bases). Germline-derived CDR1 and CDR2 are MNHEY and SVGAGI. The CDR3 totals 13 residues. V lost 0 bases, J lost 6 bases, and 9 bases lay in between. For the CDR3, the DNA is TGTGCCAGCAGTTACTCGAGACAGTCCGAGCAGTACTTC. Translated: CASSYSRQSEQYF.

The rearrangement uses TRBV6-6 and TRBJ1-1; TRBD1 is a possible D gene (5 bases). Germline CDR1 and CDR2: MNHNY and SVGAGI (reference sequence). Trimming pared 5 bases from V and 5 bases from J, leaving 9 bases between. This CDR3 spans 12 amino acids. The CDR3 region is CASSQGGTEAFF. CDR3 sequence (DNA): TGTGCCAGCAGTCAGGGTGGAACTGAAGCTTTCTTT.

The J gene is TRBJ2-1, the V gene TRBV5-3; weak D call: TRBD2 (5 bases). TRBV5-3 is an ORF; its function is uncertain. The CDR3 loop spans 14 amino acids. Trimming removed 0 bases at V and 3 bases at J, with 7 bases between. CDR3 coding DNA: TGTGCCAGAAGCTTGGGGACTTACTACAATGAGCAGTTCTTC. This codes for CARSLGTYYNEQFF.

The V gene is TRBV7-8, the J gene TRBJ2-1; TRBD1 matches 7 bases. The CDR3 covers 13 residues. The V segment lost 5 bases and the J segment 6 bases; nucleotides outside the gene matches: 4. Germline V gene lookup returns CDR1 SGHVS and CDR2 FQNEAQ. The CDR3 region is CASSQDRTNEQFF. The CDR3 DNA is TGTGCCAGCAGCCAGGACAGGACCAATGAGCAGTTCTTC.

The chain uses TRBV25-1 and TRBJ2-1; TRBD2 agrees at 9 bases. The CDR3 is made up of 17 amino acids. After removal of 1 base from V and 3 bases from J, the junction contained 7 bases not matched to a gene. From germline, CDR1 is MGHDK and CDR2 SYGVNS. CDR3 DNA: TGTGCCAGCAGTGAATTTTCTAGCGGGGAGAACTACAATGAGCAGTTCTTC. Translation gives CASSEFSSGENYNEQFF.

The J gene is TRBJ2-5, the V gene TRBV18, with a tentative D call TRBD1 (6 bases). The germline V gene encodes CDR1 KGHSH and CDR2 LQKENI. V was shortened by 2 bases and J by 1 base, with 11 bases between the two germline ends. The CDR3 totals 15 residues. The CDR3 DNA is TGTGCCAGCTCACCATTCACAGGGAGCCAAGAGACCCAGTACTTC. The encoded protein is CASSPFTGSQETQYF.

The V call is TRBV4-2, the J call TRBJ1-1; D gene unclear. V gave up 7 bases and J gave up 1 base, with 19 bases separating them. Looked up from germline, CDR1 is LGHNA and CDR2 is YNFKEQ. The CDR3 has 16 residues. The CDR3 loop is CASIPEPQGGNTEAFF. The CDR3 DNA reads TGTGCCAGCATCCCCGAGCCCCAAGGAGGGAACACTGAAGCTTTCTTT.

The V gene is TRBV4-2, the J gene TRBJ2-2; TRBD2 is a possible D gene (5 bases). The CDR3 totals 15 residues. The germline V gene has CDR1 LGHNA and CDR2 YNFKEQ. The ends were cut back, 1 base at V and 4 bases at J, with 10 bases in the middle. The CDR3 sequence: CASSQVIGVTGELFF. The CDR3, as DNA: TGTGCCAGCAGCCAAGTAATCGGGGTCACCGGGGAGCTGTTTTTT.

The chain has TRBV19 and TRBJ2-7; 8 positions match TRBD1. This CDR3 has 14 amino acids. Germline V gives CDR1 LNHDA, CDR2 SQIVND (reference sequence). The V gene end was trimmed by 7 bases and the J gene end by 7 bases; junction bases not matched to a gene: 12. The CDR3 bases are TGTGCCAGTACCCCTGGACAGGGCTCGGGAGAGCAGTACTTC. It encodes CASTPGQGSGEQYF.

The chain carries TRBV29-1 and TRBJ1-1; 7 bases are a match to TRBD1. The CDR3 consists of 13 residues. The trim removed 7 bases at V and 1 base at J, leaving 6 bases unmatched. CDR1 and CDR2 from the germline V gene are SQVTM and ANQGSEA. The CDR3 DNA reads as TGCAGCGGGACGACAGGGACGAACACTGAAGCTTTCTTT. Protein product: CSGTTGTNTEAFF.

J is TRBJ1-5 and V is TRBV28; D may be TRBD1 (6 bases). Germline V gene data show CDR1 as MDHEN and CDR2 as SYDVKM. V lost 7 bases to trimming and J lost 6 bases, with 19 bases between them. The CDR3 has 15 amino acids. CDR3 DNA sequence: TGTGCCAGCAACCATCGCTGGGGGGCGGCTCAGCCCCAGCATTTT. Translation gives CASNHRWGAAQPQHF. Supplemented by reference TRBV28 and TRBJ1-5, the full variable domain reads DVKVTQSSRYLVKRTGEKVFLECVQDMDHENMFWYRQDPGLGLRLIYFSYDVKMKEKGDIPEGYSVSREKKERFSLILESASTNQTSMYLCASNHRWGAAQPQHFGDGTRLSIL.

The rearrangement uses TRBV5-3 and TRBJ2-1, with TRBD2 matching 9 bases. TRBV5-3 is an open reading frame whose function is uncertain. With V trimmed by 4 bases and J by 7 bases, 12 bases remained unmatched. The CDR3 runs 16 residues. CDR3 coding DNA: TGTGCCAGAAGCCCGCGGGGCGGGGGGGCTGATAATGAGCAGTTCTTC. Residues: CARSPRGGGADNEQFF.

The rearrangement joins TRBV6-4 to TRBJ1-1, with D maybe TRBD1 (5 bases). Germline-derived CDR1 and CDR2 are MRHNA and SNTAGT. There are 20 residues in the CDR3. V was clipped by 4 bases and J by 3 bases, with 30 bases between them. CDR3 amino acids: CASSGISGGSDGHNDTEAFF. The CDR3 DNA sequence: TGTGCCAGCAGTGGCATATCCGGGGGGTCAGACGGACATAATGACACTGAAGCTTTCTTT.

The chain couples TRBV30 to TRBJ1-2; no definite D call. The germline gives CDR1 GTSNPN, CDR2 SVGIG (reference sequence). V dropped 3 bases and J dropped 8 bases, with 10 bases sitting between them. The CDR3 has 11 residues. CDR3 sequence: CAWRTGWGYTF. As DNA, the CDR3 is TGTGCCTGGAGGACCGGGTGGGGCTACACCTTC.

The V gene is TRBV9, the J gene TRBJ1-5, with D perhaps TRBD1 (6 bases). CDR1 is SGDLS and CDR2 is YYNGEE in the germline V gene. With 1 base removed from V and 3 bases from J, the gap between germline ends came to 11 bases. This CDR3 spans 15 amino acids. The CDR3: CASSVQGLDNQPQHF. CDR3 DNA sequence: TGTGCCAGCAGCGTACAGGGGTTGGACAATCAGCCCCAGCATTTT.

The chain employs TRBV27 and TRBJ2-7, with D perhaps TRBD1 (5 bases). The CDR3 has 13 amino acids. The V gene lost 5 bases and the J gene lost 8 bases, with 16 bases spanning the gap. Per germline, CDR1 MNHEY and CDR2 SMNVEV (reference sequence). The CDR3 nucleotides are TGTGCCAGCAGTGGAAACAGGTGGGGCCAGCAGTACTTC. Protein: CASSGNRWGQQYF.

This chain connects TRBV5-1 to TRBJ1-5; D remains unclear. The V end was cut by 0 bases, the J end by 7 bases, with 8 bases between. This CDR3 region has 13 residues. The V gene's germline CDR1 is SGHRS and CDR2 YFSETQ. CDR3 sequence reads: CASSLDSRQPQHF. For the CDR3, the DNA is TGCGCCAGCAGCTTGGATAGCAGACAGCCCCAGCATTTT.

J is TRBJ1-2 and V is TRBV7-2; D is uncertain. This CDR3 is built from 14 residues. In germline, CDR1 is SGHTA, CDR2 FQGNSA. V lost 1 base, J lost 3 bases, and 9 bases lay in between. The CDR3 DNA follows: TGTGCCAGCAGCTTAGGTCAATGGGACTATGGCTACACCTTC. This gives the protein CASSLGQWDYGYTF.

The V call is TRBV5-6, the J call TRBJ1-6; unclear D gene. The CDR3 spans 14 residues. Per germline, CDR1 SGHDT and CDR2 YYEEEE. Trimming took off 4 bases at V and 9 bases at J, with 14 bases between the two ends. The CDR3 sequence: CASSHPGKSSPLHF. DNA of the CDR3: TGTGCCAGCAGCCACCCAGGTAAAAGTTCACCCCTCCACTTT.

This CDR3 is CASSETQGVYEQYF. In DNA form, the CDR3 reads TGTGCCAGCAGCGAAACACAGGGTGTCTACGAGCAGTACTTC. The chain is built from TRBV7-9 and TRBJ2-7, with TRBD1 as a possible D gene (6 bases). This CDR3 contains 14 residues. Germline CDR1 is SEHNR and CDR2 is FQNEAQ (reference sequence). V was cut by 5 bases and J by 3 bases, with 14 bases left in between.

The CDR3 DNA reads TGTGCCAGCAGCTCGGGACAGGGAACCAACTATGGCTACACCTTC. Amino acids: CASSSGQGTNYGYTF. V and J are TRBV7-8 and TRBJ1-2; 9 bases agree with TRBD1. The CDR3 contains 15 residues. Germline CDR1 SGHVS, CDR2 FQNEAQ. The junction had 5 bases not matched to a gene; V was cut back by 4 bases and J by 2 bases.

The rearrangement links TRBV5-1 to TRBJ1-2, with a possible D match to TRBD1 (6 bases). Germline loops: CDR1 SGHRS, CDR2 YFSETQ. The V and J ends lost 2 bases and 3 bases respectively, with 14 bases between them. CDR3 length: 15 residues. CDR3 bases: TGCGCCAGCAGCTTCCTAATGGGGGGCGACTATGGCTACACCTTC. Translating it yields CASSFLMGGDYGYTF.